This T cell receptor beta chain was found in a study of cytotoxic CD8 clonotypes in ibrutinib-treated CLL. In the study overall: Partial response was seen in roughly 25 patients and complete response in 2; after median about 68 months, around 15 stayed remitted, about 12 progressed.

Points on this clone: Its cognate antigen is unknown.

Profiling relied on immunoSEQ multiplex PCR, and the TCRdb table lists in-frame clones only, not all of them. The sample consists of 150,000 or so clones, 80% to 90% of them appearing once. This CDR3 has 13 residues. V lost 5 bases and J 6 bases, leaving 11 bases between the germline ends. Germline values: CDR1 SGHTA, CDR2 FQGNSA. Study outcomes and limitations: Clonality climbed at ibrutinib response, then dropped toward baseline at progression. Sampling of sustained-remission and progressing patients occurred at differing times.

The chain has TRBV7-2 and TRBJ1-3; tentative D call: TRBD1 (5 bases). Sample: PBMCs, taken after 24 months of ibrutinib treatment. The TCR comes from a human donor with chronic lymphocytic leukemia. CDR3 DNA: TGTGCCAGCAGCCGGGACTCACCAAACACCATATATTTT. This gives the protein CASSRDSPNTIYF.